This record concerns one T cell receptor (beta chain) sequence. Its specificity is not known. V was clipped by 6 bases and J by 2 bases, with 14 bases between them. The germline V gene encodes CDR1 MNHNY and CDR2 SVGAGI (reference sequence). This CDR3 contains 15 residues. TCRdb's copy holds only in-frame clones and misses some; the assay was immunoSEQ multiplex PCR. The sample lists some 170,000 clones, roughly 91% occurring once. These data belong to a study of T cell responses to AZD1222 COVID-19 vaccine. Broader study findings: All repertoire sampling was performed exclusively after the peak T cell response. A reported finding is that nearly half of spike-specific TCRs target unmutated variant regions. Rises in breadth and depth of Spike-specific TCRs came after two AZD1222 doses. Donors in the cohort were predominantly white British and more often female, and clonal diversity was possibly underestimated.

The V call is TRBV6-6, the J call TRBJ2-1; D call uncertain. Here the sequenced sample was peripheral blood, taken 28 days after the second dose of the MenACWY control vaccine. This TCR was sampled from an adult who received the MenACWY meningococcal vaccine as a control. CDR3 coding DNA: TGTGCCAGCAGATCAACGGACGTGGCCTACAATGAGCAGTTCTTC. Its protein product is CASRSTDVAYNEQFF.